This T cell receptor beta chain was recorded in a study of regulatory T cells in long-lasting Graves disease. This clonotype has ten or more counts. Time point of the sample: newly diagnosed GD, antithyroid drugs for less than 3 months. PBMCs were the source of the RNA used for TCR sequencing. Through Arm-PCR of CDR3 regions and iRepertoire HTBI primers, TCR beta libraries were built. Via MiXCR, TCRdb re-called the multiplex PCR reads, giving one row per CDR3 protein. This sample has 350,000 to 400,000 distinct CDR3 sequences; 15% to 20% occur once, and the top ten carry 20% to 25%. The same specimen was also included in a second study, on T cells in Graves' hyperthyroidism and ophthalmopathy. From that paper: Exclusion criteria comprised uncontrolled infection, other autoimmune disease, pregnancy or lactation.

The source of this sequence is a woman aged 18-29 years with Graves disease. Source: peripheral blood mononuclear cells (PBMCs), taken at new diagnosis, from a patient treated with antithyroid drugs.

In nucleotides, the CDR3 is TGTGCCAGCAGTGAAGGAGTGGGAGAGACCCAGTACTTC. Its protein product is CASSEGVGETQYF. The rearrangement uses TRBV2 and TRBJ2-5; D gene ambiguous. CDR3 size: 13 residues. The germline V and J ends were trimmed by 1 base and 4 bases, with 7 bases remaining between them. Germline CDR1 reads SNHLY; CDR2 reads FYNNEI.